This T cell receptor beta chain was documented in a study of T cell changes during pregnancy in multiple sclerosis. Here immunoSEQ multiplex PCR was the method, and the copy in TCRdb shows in-frame clones only, minus some. The sample carries roughly 49,000 clones, roughly 91% recorded once. Germline CDR1 is KGHSH and CDR2 is LQKENI. The CDR3 totals 14 residues. V was clipped by 6 bases and J by 10 bases; unmatched bases: 7. This TCR was recovered from a female donor with multiple sclerosis, enrolled in a pregnancy study. Source: CD4+ T cells from peripheral blood mononuclear cells, taken in the second trimester of pregnancy. The rearrangement joins TRBV18 to TRBJ1-6, with 9 bases fitting TRBD1. The CDR3 DNA is TGTGCCAGCTCCACCGGGACAGGGACCTCACCCCTCCACTTT. This sequence encodes CASSTGTGTSPLHF.